These 24 T cell receptor beta chains were sequenced from one sample in a study of blood T cell repertoires in COVID-19. Clones were read by immunoSEQ multiplex PCR, and TCRdb kept only the in-frame ones, dropping some. The data contain under 300,000 clones, around nine tenths of them singletons. Sequencing used PBMCs or T cells enriched from blood (not recorded which). The receptors were sampled from a woman between 40 and 50 years old who had been exposed to COVID-19.

This sequence joins TRBV28 and TRBJ1-1, with D unclear. Germline CDR1 is MDHEN and CDR2 is SYDVKM. The CDR3 loop spans 10 amino acids. Trimming removed 8 bases at V and 3 bases at J, with 4 bases between. The CDR3 spells CASGHTEAFF. As DNA, the CDR3 is TGTGCCAGCGGGCACACTGAAGCTTTCTTT.

The J gene is TRBJ1-4, the V gene TRBV6-5, with TRBD1 as a possible D gene (6 bases). The V end lost 2 bases, the J end lost 0 bases, and 10 bases lay between the germline ends. The germline CDR1 and CDR2 sequences are MNHEY and SVGAGI. CDR3 length: 16 amino acids. CDR3: CASSYGDTATNEKLFF. The CDR3 DNA reads TGTGCCAGCAGTTACGGGGACACCGCAACTAATGAAAAACTGTTTTTT.

In this sample, this clone turned up once. Mismatch with germline at one junction end may stem from a read error. This CDR3 is also generated by other DNA sequences in the sample. The chain employs TRBV5-1 and TRBJ1-5, with D possibly being TRBD1 (5 bases). The germline V gene has CDR1 SGHRS and CDR2 YFSETQ. The CDR3 is made up of 15 amino acids. CDR3 DNA sequence: TGTGCCAGCAGCTTGGAAGGGGATAGCAATCAGCCCCAGCATTTT. Its protein is CASSLEGDSNQPQHF.

The chain has TRBV5-4 and TRBJ2-1, with unresolved D. CDR1 SGHNT and CDR2 YYREEE come from the germline V gene (reference sequence). Trimming pared 2 bases from V and 6 bases from J, leaving 9 bases between. The length of the CDR3 is 13 residues. Here the CDR3 DNA reads TGTGCCAGCAGCTTTAGTCTATCCAATGAGCAGTTCTTC. It translates to CASSFSLSNEQFF.

CDR3 in DNA: TGTGCCAGCAGCTGGACTGATAGCAATCAGCCCCAGCATTTT. Its protein product is CASSWTDSNQPQHF. The chain combines TRBV6-5 with TRBJ1-5; D uncertain. Germline values: CDR1 MNHEY, CDR2 SVGAGI. CDR3 length equals 14 residues. The V and J ends lost 6 bases and 0 bases respectively, with 9 bases between them.

Concerning this clone: A junction end diverges from the germline sequence, so it may reflect a read error. The V call is TRBV5-1, the J call TRBJ2-5, with D unclear. Germline CDR1 is SGHRS and CDR2 is YFSETQ. CDR3 length: 12 amino acids. CDR3 nucleotides: TGTGCCAGCAGTTTTCAACAAGAGACCCAGTACTTC. Protein: CASSFQQETQYF.

The chain has TRBV28 and TRBJ1-5, with D possibly being TRBD1 (6 bases). The CDR3 loop spans 14 amino acids. The germline CDR1 and CDR2 sequences are MDHEN and SYDVKM. Trimming removed 7 bases from V and 6 bases from J, with 16 bases in between. The CDR3 protein is CASKEGTWGQPQHF. DNA for the CDR3: TGTGCCAGCAAGGAAGGGACATGGGGTCAGCCCCAGCATTTT.

This chain uses TRBV30 with TRBJ1-1; D is perhaps TRBD1 (6 bases). V dropped 2 bases and J dropped 5 bases, with 21 bases sitting between them. In germline, CDR1 is GTSNPN, CDR2 SVGIG (reference sequence). The CDR3 totals 16 residues. CDR3 coding DNA: TGTGCCTGGAGTACCCCGCGCGGGGGCGCGGGGACTGAAGCTTTCTTT. This sequence encodes CAWSTPRGGAGTEAFF.

This sequence joins TRBV7-3 and TRBJ2-1, with TRBD2 identical over 11 bases. V shed 8 bases and J 9 bases; nucleotides not matched to a gene: 6. This CDR3 has 13 amino acids. CDR1 is SGHTA, CDR2 FQGTGA, per germline. The CDR3 loop reads CASGSSGRGEQFF. CDR3 in DNA: TGTGCCAGCGGTAGTAGCGGGAGGGGTGAGCAGTTCTTC.

This chain uses TRBV4-1 with TRBJ1-1; possible D gene TRBD1, 5 bases. Per germline, CDR1 MGHRA and CDR2 YSYEKL. The CDR3 totals 15 residues. Trimming stripped 1 base from V and 4 bases from J, with 13 bases between. This chain's CDR3 is CASSQVHTTGTEAFF. CDR3 DNA sequence: TGCGCCAGCAGCCAAGTCCATACTACAGGCACTGAAGCTTTCTTT.

The chain links TRBV10-3 to TRBJ2-5; D remains unclear. The germline V and J ends were trimmed by 6 bases and 3 bases, with 14 bases remaining between them. From germline, CDR1 is ENHRY and CDR2 SYGVKD. CDR3 size: 14 residues. The CDR3 here is CAISDTAWEETQYF. The CDR3 DNA is TGTGCCATCAGCGACACCGCCTGGGAAGAGACCCAGTACTTC.

The chain employs TRBV4-2 and TRBJ1-4; 10 bases are shared with TRBD1. J was trimmed by 7 bases and V by 3 bases; bases with no gene match: 2. CDR3 length equals 14 residues. Looked up from germline, CDR1 is LGHNA and CDR2 is YNFKEQ. The CDR3, as DNA: TGTGCCAGCAGCCACGGACAGGGGGGTGAAAAACTGTTTTTT. Its protein is CASSHGQGGEKLFF.

The V gene is TRBV5-1, the J gene TRBJ1-3; 9 nucleotides agree with TRBD1. Trimming removed 4 bases from V and 0 bases from J; junction bases left unmatched: 2. The germline V gene has CDR1 SGHRS and CDR2 YFSETQ. This CDR3 has 15 amino acids. The CDR3 DNA is TGCGCCAGCAGCAAGGACAGGGGCTCTGGAAACACCATATATTTT. It yields the protein CASSKDRGSGNTIYF.

The J gene is TRBJ2-2, the V gene TRBV6-5; weak D call: TRBD2 (5 bases). CDR1 and CDR2 (germline): MNHEY, SVGAGI. Trimming cost V 2 bases and J 4 bases, with 8 bases left between them. The CDR3 has 14 amino acids. The CDR3 loop is CASSYVAFTGELFF. DNA of the CDR3: TGTGCCAGCAGTTACGTAGCGTTCACCGGGGAGCTGTTTTTT.

The chain is built from TRBV6-5 and TRBJ2-3, with 10 bases fitting TRBD2. V trimming: 6 bases; J trimming: 3 bases; junction bases outside the gene matches: 6. The CDR3 is 15 amino acids. The V gene's germline CDR1 is MNHEY and CDR2 SVGAGI. The CDR3 sequence is CASRPSGSRTDTQYF. In nucleotides, the CDR3 is TGTGCCAGCAGACCTAGCGGGAGTCGTACAGATACGCAGTATTTT.

The chain links TRBV14 to TRBJ2-3; D gene unclear. CDR3 length: 14 residues. Trimming pared 0 bases from V and 4 bases from J, leaving 8 bases between. Germline V gives CDR1 SGHDN, CDR2 FVKESK. The CDR3 DNA reads TGTGCCAGCAGCCAAGAATATCGGGCAGATACGCAGTATTTT. Translation: CASSQEYRADTQYF.

The chain has TRBV29-1 and TRBJ1-5; D uncertain. The CDR3 sequence is 12 residues long. CDR1 and CDR2 (germline): SQVTM, ANQGSEA. Trimming removed 4 bases from V and 6 bases from J, with 10 bases in between. CDR3 amino acids: CSVVTAGQPQHF. The CDR3 nucleotides read TGCAGCGTTGTAACAGCGGGTCAGCCCCAGCATTTT.

The chain recombines TRBV2 with TRBJ2-2; 12 positions agree with TRBD2. The trim removed 6 bases at V and 0 bases at J, leaving 11 bases unmatched. Germline V gene sequence: CDR1 SNHLY, CDR2 FYNNEI. The CDR3 consists of 19 residues. Here the CDR3 reads CASRATTGLAGPNTGELFF. In DNA, the CDR3 is TGTGCCAGCAGGGCCACGACGGGACTAGCGGGCCCGAACACCGGGGAGCTGTTTTTT.

This chain links TRBV2 with TRBJ2-5; no definite D call. Germline CDR1 and CDR2: SNHLY and FYNNEI. Trimming took off 1 base at V and 5 bases at J, with 14 bases between the two ends. The CDR3 length is 15 residues. The CDR3 DNA reads TGTGCCAGCAGTGAAGATCGTCCTCAGTGGGAGACCCAGTACTTC. Its protein is CASSEDRPQWETQYF.

The genes are TRBV27 and TRBJ2-5, with 9 positions matching TRBD2. The CDR3 consists of 16 residues. Germline V gene lookup returns CDR1 MNHEY and CDR2 SMNVEV (reference sequence). V gave up 4 bases and J gave up 5 bases; unmatched junction bases: 11. DNA of the CDR3: TGTGCCAGCAGTTCGACTCCAGCGGGAGGAAGGGAGACCCAGTACTTC. Translation: CASSSTPAGGRETQYF.

The chain is built from TRBV4-3 and TRBJ2-3, with 16 positions matching TRBD2. Germline V CDR1 and CDR2: LGHNA, YSLEER. Trimming at V came to 3 bases and at J to 4 bases, leaving 7 bases not matched to a gene. The CDR3 spans 18 residues. As DNA, the CDR3 is TGCGCCAGCAGCCAGACGGGACTAGCGGGAGGGCCCCCAGATACGCAGTATTTT. As protein: CASSQTGLAGGPPDTQYF.

The chain has TRBV30 and TRBJ1-1; D call uncertain. CDR3 length: 13 residues. CDR1 is GTSNPN, CDR2 SVGIG, per germline (reference sequence). Trimming left V 4 bases short and J 0 bases short, with 9 bases between. For the CDR3, the DNA is TGTGCCTGGACGGTTACAGTGAACACTGAAGCTTTCTTT. This codes for CAWTVTVNTEAFF.

This sequence joins TRBV9 and TRBJ1-2; TRBD1 matches at 10 bases. J gave up 3 bases and V 4 bases, and 6 bases lay outside the gene matches. The CDR3 runs 15 residues. From germline, CDR1 is SGDLS and CDR2 YYNGEE. The CDR3 sequence: CASSSRQGAHYGYTF. CDR3 bases: TGTGCCAGCAGCTCCCGACAGGGGGCACACTATGGCTACACCTTC.

CDR3 in DNA: TGTGCCAGCAGCCTGACAGGCCCCTACGAGCAGTACTTC. As protein: CASSLTGPYEQYF. The chain carries TRBV3-1 (or the pseudogene TRBV3-2) and TRBJ2-7; tentatively, D is TRBD1 (6 bases). The CDR3 loop spans 13 amino acids. CDR1 is LGHDT, CDR2 YNNKEL, per germline (reference sequence). The germline V and J ends were trimmed by 4 bases and 2 bases, with 9 bases remaining between them.